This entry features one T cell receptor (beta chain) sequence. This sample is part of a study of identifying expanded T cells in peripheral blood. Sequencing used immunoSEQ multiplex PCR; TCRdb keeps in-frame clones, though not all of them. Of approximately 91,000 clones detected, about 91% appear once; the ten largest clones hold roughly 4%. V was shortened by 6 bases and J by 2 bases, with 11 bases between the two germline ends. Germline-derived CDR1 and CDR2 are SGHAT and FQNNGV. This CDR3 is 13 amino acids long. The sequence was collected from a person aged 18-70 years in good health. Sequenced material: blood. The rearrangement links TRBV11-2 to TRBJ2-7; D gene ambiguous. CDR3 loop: CASRLGHTYEQYF. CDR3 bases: TGTGCCAGCAGACTCGGGCACACCTACGAGCAGTACTTC.